Listed below are T cell receptor beta chains from one sample, sequenced in a study of technical replicates of blood from a handful of donors. Some clones are missing from TCRdb's copy, which holds only in-frame ones; the method was immunoSEQ multiplex PCR. Of about 66,000 clones in the sample, approximately 87% were seen once. Sequencing used PBMCs. Source of these receptors: a human donor in good health. Some clones in this sample may be carry-over from other donors' samples. Each CDR3 is given with its conserved first and last residue. The D gene is left open where the match is weak. Where a row states a size, it is once, few, many or the class of an expanded clone; other rows omit it.

D	V	size	J	CDR3	DNA
NA	TRBV6-1	NA	TRBJ2-5	CASTFGGTQDF	TGTGCCAGCACCTTTGGGGGGACTCAGGACTTC
TRBD1	TRBV6-6	NA	TRBJ1-2	CASRQGAGGYTF	TGTGCCAGCAGACAGGGGGCTGGGGGCTACACCTTC
NA	TRBV4-3	NA	TRBJ1-2	CASSQEFGWGYTF	TGCGCCAGCAGCCAGGAGTTTGGGTGGGGCTACACCTTC
NA	TRBV30	NA	TRBJ1-1	CAWSVGGGTEAFF	TGTGCCTGGAGTGTCGGGGGGGGCACTGAAGCTTTCTTT
NA	TRBV12-5	few	TRBJ2-7	CASGLVYSLRGQTYEQYF	TGTGCTAGTGGTTTGGTATATAGTCTTAGGGGACAAACCTACGAGCAGTACTTC
NA	TRBV5-6	once	TRBJ2-7	CASSPLPPGDHEQYF	TGTGCCAGCAGTCCCCTTCCCCCGGGGGACCACGAGCAGTACTTC
TRBD2	TRBV9	NA	TRBJ2-5	CASSGTSGRGETQYF	TGTGCCAGCAGCGGGACTAGCGGGAGGGGAGAGACCCAGTACTTC
TRBD1	TRBV2	NA	TRBJ1-4	CASSWDSKNEKLFF	TGTGCCAGCAGCTGGGACAGCAAGAATGAAAAACTGTTTTTT
NA	TRBV5-4	NA	TRBJ2-5	CASSLVLQETQYF	TGTGCCAGCAGCTTGGTGCTACAAGAGACCCAGTACTTC
TRBD1	TRBV5-1	NA	TRBJ1-5	CASSRTGGDQPQHF	TGCGCCAGCAGCCGGACAGGGGGCGATCAGCCCCAGCATTTT
NA	TRBV11-2	NA	TRBJ2-2	CASSLVRDFNTGELFF	TGTGCCAGCAGCTTAGTGCGGGATTTCAACACCGGGGAGCTGTTTTTT
TRBD2	TRBV5-1	NA	TRBJ2-2	CASSLGTSTTGELFF	TGCGCCAGCAGCTTAGGGACTAGCACGACCGGGGAGCTGTTTTTT
TRBD2	TRBV7-2	NA	TRBJ2-1	CASSSRLAGFYNEQFF	TGTGCCAGCAGCTCCAGACTAGCGGGATTCTACAATGAGCAGTTCTTC
NA	TRBV7-8	NA	TRBJ2-7	CASSLYSQQYF	TGTGCCAGCAGCTTATACTCCCAGCAGTACTTC
NA	TRBV13	NA	TRBJ1-2	CASRVRSLGGYTF	TGTGCCAGCAGGGTCAGGTCCCTTGGGGGCTACACCTTC
NA	TRBV28	NA	TRBJ1-2	CASSVTRGRVGYTF	TGTGCCAGCAGTGTAACCCGAGGCAGGGTTGGCTACACCTTC
NA	TRBV4-2	NA	TRBJ2-7	CASSQDRLPSYEQYF	TGTGCCAGCAGCCAAGATAGACTTCCCTCCTACGAGCAGTACTTC
TRBD1	TRBV27	NA	TRBJ1-5	CASKSTIQGQGQPQHF	TGTGCCAGCAAATCCACCATACAGGGGCAAGGTCAGCCCCAGCATTTT
NA	TRBV11-3	NA	TRBJ2-3	CASSFGGTDTQYF	TGTGCCAGCAGCTTCGGGGGCACAGATACGCAGTATTTT
TRBD1	TRBV30	NA	TRBJ2-3	CAYCPGQGTDTQYF	TGTGCGTACTGCCCGGGACAGGGAACAGATACGCAGTATTTT
NA	TRBV5-4	NA	TRBJ2-7	CASSLPQEGSYEQYF	TGTGCCAGCAGCTTGCCGCAGGAGGGCTCCTACGAGCAGTACTTC
TRBD1	TRBV6-5	NA	TRBJ2-3	CASQGADTQYF	TGTGCCAGTCAGGGGGCAGATACGCAGTATTTT
NA	TRBV11-2	NA	TRBJ2-7	CASSLVTGEQYF	TGTGCCAGCAGCTTAGTCACGGGGGAGCAGTACTTC
NA	TRBV4-1	NA	TRBJ2-1	CASSQDLEYNEQFF	TGCGCCAGCAGCCAAGACCTAGAATACAATGAGCAGTTCTTC
NA	TRBV21-1	NA	TRBJ2-7	CASSKVDSGQYF	TGTGCCAGCAGCAAAGTGGACAGTGGGCAGTACTTC
NA	TRBV30	NA	TRBJ1-2	CAWSANNLWSGRPDTF	TGTGCCTGGAGCGCTAACAACTTGTGGTCAGGGAGGCCCGACACCTTC
TRBD2	TRBV7-3	NA	TRBJ2-1	CASSPGTSGDEQFF	TGTGCCAGCAGCCCTGGGACTAGCGGGGATGAGCAGTTCTTC
TRBD2	TRBV4-2	NA	TRBJ2-7	CASSQGAGGHGEQYF	TGTGCCAGCAGCCAAGGGGCGGGGGGGCATGGGGAGCAGTACTTC
TRBD1	TRBV13	once	TRBJ1-4	CASRRTGEKLFF	TGTGCCAGCAGGAGGACAGGGGAAAAACTGTTTTTT
TRBD1	TRBV6-1	few	TRBJ2-7	CASSRDRGRDEQYF	TGTGCCAGCAGCCGGGACAGGGGGCGCGACGAGCAGTACTTC
NA	TRBV7-3	once	TRBJ2-3	CASSQGRSGGTDTQYF	TGTGCCAGCAGCCAGGGGCGGTCGGGCGGGACAGATACGCAGTATTTT
TRBD1	TRBV29-1	NA	TRBJ2-1	CSVRTGGFKGDEQFF	TGCAGCGTTAGGACAGGGGGCTTCAAAGGCGATGAGCAGTTCTTC
NA	TRBV7-2	NA	TRBJ1-5	CASSLWGPDQPQHF	TGTGCCAGCAGCCTCTGGGGCCCTGATCAGCCCCAGCATTTT
NA	TRBV11-3	once	TRBJ2-2	CASSLGRANTGELFF	TGTGCCAGCAGCTTAGGAAGAGCGAACACCGGGGAGCTGTTTTTT
TRBD2	TRBV4-1	few	TRBJ2-3	CASSQDPSGGRGTDTQYF	TGCGCCAGCAGCCAAGATCCTAGCGGGGGCCGAGGGACAGATACGCAGTATTTT
TRBD2	TRBV7-9	NA	TRBJ2-3	CASSLGVLAGMADTQYF	TGTGCCAGCAGCTTAGGAGTTCTAGCGGGTATGGCGGATACGCAGTATTTT
TRBD2	TRBV2	NA	TRBJ2-7	CASGTTPYEQYF	TGTGCCAGCGGGACTACCCCCTACGAGCAGTACTTC
TRBD1	TRBV27	NA	TRBJ2-2	CASRGQGASLAGELFF	TGTGCCAGCAGGGGACAGGGGGCGAGTTTGGCCGGGGAGCTGTTTTTT
TRBD2	TRBV18	NA	TRBJ2-3	CASSPLAGETDTQYF	TGTGCCAGCTCACCACTAGCGGGGGAGACAGATACGCAGTATTTT
TRBD2	TRBV9	once	TRBJ2-7	CASSVEAGEQYF	TGTGCCAGCAGCGTAGAAGCGGGGGAGCAGTACTTC
NA	TRBV7-6	NA	TRBJ1-5	CASSPGGGGTMGNQPQHF	TGTGCCAGCAGCCCAGGCGGGGGCGGGACCATGGGCAATCAGCCCCAGCATTTT
TRBD2	TRBV27	NA	TRBJ2-1	CASKKRGGQSEQFF	TGTGCCAGCAAGAAGCGGGGGGGCCAGAGTGAGCAGTTCTTC
TRBD2	TRBV4-3	NA	TRBJ2-3	CASSQDTGGADTQYF	TGCGCCAGCAGCCAAGACACGGGGGGTGCAGATACGCAGTATTTT
NA	TRBV9	NA	TRBJ2-7	CASSVEPAPYEQYF	TGTGCCAGCAGCGTAGAGCCCGCACCCTACGAGCAGTACTTC